This T cell receptor beta chain comes out of a study of T cells after yellow fever vaccination. Study-wide context: Fractions low in cell number were prepared with SMART-Seq v4 Ultra Low Input. Study-wide results and caveats: Among primary-vaccination clones, most reappeared after the booster, at approximately 97% for CD4 and 88% for CD8. A weaker but faster secondary response was observed, peaking on day 5 versus 15.

About this clonotype: The target antigen is unknown.

V lost 3 bases, J lost 10 bases, and 26 bases lay in between. The CDR3 totals 17 residues. CDR1 and CDR2 from the germline V gene are SGHTA and FQGTGA. Researchers made TCR cDNA using 5'RACE template switching, and this step added a universal primer site and UMIs. Using its own MiXCR run on the 5' RACE reads, TCRdb lists one record per CDR3 protein. The sample gives 140,000 to 150,000 distinct CDR3 sequences, about 7% of which show up once; more than 0.6% is in the top ten. This TCR was sampled from a man aged 25 to 40 who received the YFV17D yellow fever vaccine. The chain recombines TRBV7-3 with TRBJ2-3; maybe TRBD1 (5 bases). Source: CD4+ T cells sorted from PBMCs, taken 10 days after the yellow fever booster vaccination. CDR3 amino acids: CASSLDPGKGIRDAQYF. The CDR3 DNA reads as TGTGCCAGCAGCTTGGACCCAGGGAAAGGAATTAGGGATGCGCAGTATTTT.